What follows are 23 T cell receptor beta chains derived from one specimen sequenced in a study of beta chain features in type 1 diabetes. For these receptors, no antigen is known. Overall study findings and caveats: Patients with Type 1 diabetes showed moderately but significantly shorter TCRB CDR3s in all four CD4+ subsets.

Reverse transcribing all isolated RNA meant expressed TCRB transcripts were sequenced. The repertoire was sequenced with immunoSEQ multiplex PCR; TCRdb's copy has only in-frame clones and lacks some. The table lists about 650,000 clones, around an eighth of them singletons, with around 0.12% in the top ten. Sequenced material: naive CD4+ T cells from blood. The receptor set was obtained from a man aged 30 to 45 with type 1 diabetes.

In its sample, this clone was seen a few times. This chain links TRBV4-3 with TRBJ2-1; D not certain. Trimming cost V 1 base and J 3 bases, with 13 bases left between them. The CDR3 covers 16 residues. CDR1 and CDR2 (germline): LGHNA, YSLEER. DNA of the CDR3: TGCGCCAGCAGCCAAGGTATATCGGTCCTCTACAATGAGCAGTTCTTC. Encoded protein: CASSQGISVLYNEQFF.

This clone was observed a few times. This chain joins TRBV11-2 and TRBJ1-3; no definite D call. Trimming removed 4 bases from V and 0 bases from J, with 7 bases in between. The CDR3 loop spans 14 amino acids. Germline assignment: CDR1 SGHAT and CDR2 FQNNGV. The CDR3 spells CASSWESSGNTIYF. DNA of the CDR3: TGTGCCAGCAGCTGGGAGAGCTCTGGAAACACCATATATTTT.

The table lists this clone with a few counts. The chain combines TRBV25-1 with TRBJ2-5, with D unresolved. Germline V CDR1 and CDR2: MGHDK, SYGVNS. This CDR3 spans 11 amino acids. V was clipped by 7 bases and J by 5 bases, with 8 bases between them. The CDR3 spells CASTPSETQYF. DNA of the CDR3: TGTGCCAGCACCCCGTCGGAGACCCAGTACTTC.

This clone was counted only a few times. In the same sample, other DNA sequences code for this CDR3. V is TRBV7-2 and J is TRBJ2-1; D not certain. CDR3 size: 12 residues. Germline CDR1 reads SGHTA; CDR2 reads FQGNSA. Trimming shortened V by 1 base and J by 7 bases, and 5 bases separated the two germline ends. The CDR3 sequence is CASSLDGNEQFF. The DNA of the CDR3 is TGTGCCAGCAGCTTAGACGGGAATGAGCAGTTCTTC.

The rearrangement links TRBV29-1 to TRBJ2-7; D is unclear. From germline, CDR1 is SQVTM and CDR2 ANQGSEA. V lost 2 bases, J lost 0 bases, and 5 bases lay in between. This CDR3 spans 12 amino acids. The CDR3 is CSVETNSYEQYF. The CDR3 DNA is TGCAGCGTTGAAACTAACTCCTACGAGCAGTACTTC.

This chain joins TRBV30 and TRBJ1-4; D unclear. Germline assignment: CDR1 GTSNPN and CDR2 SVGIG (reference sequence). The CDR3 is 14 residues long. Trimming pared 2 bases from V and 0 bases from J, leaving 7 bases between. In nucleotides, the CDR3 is TGTGCCTGGAGTCTTCTTGCAACTAATGAAAAACTGTTTTTT. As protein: CAWSLLATNEKLFF.

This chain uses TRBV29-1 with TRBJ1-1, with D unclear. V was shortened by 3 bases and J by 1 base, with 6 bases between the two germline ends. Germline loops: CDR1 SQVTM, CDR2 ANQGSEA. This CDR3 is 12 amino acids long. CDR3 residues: CSVDQQNTEAFF. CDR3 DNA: TGCAGCGTTGATCAACAGAACACTGAAGCTTTCTTT.

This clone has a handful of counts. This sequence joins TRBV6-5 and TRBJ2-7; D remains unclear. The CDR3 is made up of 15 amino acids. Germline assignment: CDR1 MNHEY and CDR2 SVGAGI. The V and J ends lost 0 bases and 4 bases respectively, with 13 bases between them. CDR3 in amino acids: CASSYSIPRQYEQYF. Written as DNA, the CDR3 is TGTGCCAGCAGTTACTCGATTCCCAGGCAGTACGAGCAGTACTTC.

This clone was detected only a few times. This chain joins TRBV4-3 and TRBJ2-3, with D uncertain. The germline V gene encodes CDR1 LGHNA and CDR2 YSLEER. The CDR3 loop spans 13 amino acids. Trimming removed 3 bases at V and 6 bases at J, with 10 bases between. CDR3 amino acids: CASSQALRDTQYF. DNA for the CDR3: TGCGCCAGCAGCCAGGCTCTACGGGATACGCAGTATTTT.

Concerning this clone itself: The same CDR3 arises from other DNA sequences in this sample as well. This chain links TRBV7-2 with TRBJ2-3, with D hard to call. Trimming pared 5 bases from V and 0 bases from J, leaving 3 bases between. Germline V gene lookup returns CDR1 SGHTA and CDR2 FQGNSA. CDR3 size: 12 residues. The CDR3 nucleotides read TGTGCCAGCAGCCAAAGCACAGATACGCAGTATTTT. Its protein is CASSQSTDTQYF.

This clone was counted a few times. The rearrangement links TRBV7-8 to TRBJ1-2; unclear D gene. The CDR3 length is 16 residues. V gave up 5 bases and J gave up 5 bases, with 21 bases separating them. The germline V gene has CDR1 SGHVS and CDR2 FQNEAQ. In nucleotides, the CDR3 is TGTGCCAGCAGCCCGAAGCTGCAGGCAGAGGGATATGGCTACACCTTC. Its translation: CASSPKLQAEGYGYTF.

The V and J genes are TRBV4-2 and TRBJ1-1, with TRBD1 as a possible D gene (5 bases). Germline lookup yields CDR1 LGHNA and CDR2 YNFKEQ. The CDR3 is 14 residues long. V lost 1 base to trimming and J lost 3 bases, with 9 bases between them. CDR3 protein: CASSQVGAYTEAFF. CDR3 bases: TGTGCCAGCAGCCAAGTCGGGGCCTACACTGAAGCTTTCTTT.

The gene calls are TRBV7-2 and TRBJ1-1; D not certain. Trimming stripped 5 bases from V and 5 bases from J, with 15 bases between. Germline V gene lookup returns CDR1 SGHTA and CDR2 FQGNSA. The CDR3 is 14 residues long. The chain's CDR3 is CASSRDGSGTEAFF. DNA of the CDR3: TGTGCCAGCAGCCGTGACGGGAGTGGAACTGAAGCTTTCTTT.

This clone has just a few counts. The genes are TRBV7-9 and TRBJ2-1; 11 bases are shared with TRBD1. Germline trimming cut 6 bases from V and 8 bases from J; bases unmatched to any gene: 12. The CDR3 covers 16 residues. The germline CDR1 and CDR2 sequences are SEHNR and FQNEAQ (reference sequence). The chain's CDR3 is CASRPRDRGMRDEQFF. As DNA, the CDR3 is TGTGCCAGCAGGCCGAGGGACAGGGGGATGAGGGATGAGCAGTTCTTC.

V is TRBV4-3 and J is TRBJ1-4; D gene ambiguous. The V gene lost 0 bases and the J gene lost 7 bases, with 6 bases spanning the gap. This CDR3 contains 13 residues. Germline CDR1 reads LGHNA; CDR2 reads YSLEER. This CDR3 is CASSQDRSEKLFF. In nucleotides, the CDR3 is TGCGCCAGCAGCCAAGATCGGAGTGAAAAACTGTTTTTT.

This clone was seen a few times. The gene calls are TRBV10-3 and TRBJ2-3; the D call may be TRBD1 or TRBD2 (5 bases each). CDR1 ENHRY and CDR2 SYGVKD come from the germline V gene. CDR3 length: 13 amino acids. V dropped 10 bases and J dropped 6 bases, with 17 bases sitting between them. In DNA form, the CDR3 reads TGTGCCACCATCGCGAGGGACGCGGATACGCAGTATTTT. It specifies CATIARDADTQYF.

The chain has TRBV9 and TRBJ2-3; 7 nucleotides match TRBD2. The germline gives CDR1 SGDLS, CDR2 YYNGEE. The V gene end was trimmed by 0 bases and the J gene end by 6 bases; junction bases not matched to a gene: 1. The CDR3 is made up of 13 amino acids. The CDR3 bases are TGTGCCAGCAGCGTAGAAGCGGGGGATACGCAGTATTTT. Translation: CASSVEAGDTQYF.

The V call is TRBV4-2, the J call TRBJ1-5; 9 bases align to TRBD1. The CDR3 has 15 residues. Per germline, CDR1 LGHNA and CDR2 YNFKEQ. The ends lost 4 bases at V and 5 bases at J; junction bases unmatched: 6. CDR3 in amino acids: CASSPSGDRDQPQHF. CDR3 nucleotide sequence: TGTGCCAGCAGCCCCTCTGGGGACAGGGATCAGCCCCAGCATTTT.

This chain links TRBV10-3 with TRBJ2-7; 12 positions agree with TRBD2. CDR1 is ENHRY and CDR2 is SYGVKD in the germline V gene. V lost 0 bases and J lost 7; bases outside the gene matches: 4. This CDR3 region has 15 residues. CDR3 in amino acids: CAISESLAGGEEQYF. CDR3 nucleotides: TGTGCCATCAGTGAGTCACTAGCGGGGGGAGAGGAGCAGTACTTC.

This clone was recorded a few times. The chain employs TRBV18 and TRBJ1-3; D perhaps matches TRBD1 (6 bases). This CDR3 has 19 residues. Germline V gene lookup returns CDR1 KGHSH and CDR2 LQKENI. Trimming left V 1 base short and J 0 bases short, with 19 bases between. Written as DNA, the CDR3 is TGTGCCAGCTCACCACTCATTTACAGGGTATCGGACTCTGGAAACACCATATATTTT. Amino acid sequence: CASSPLIYRVSDSGNTIYF.

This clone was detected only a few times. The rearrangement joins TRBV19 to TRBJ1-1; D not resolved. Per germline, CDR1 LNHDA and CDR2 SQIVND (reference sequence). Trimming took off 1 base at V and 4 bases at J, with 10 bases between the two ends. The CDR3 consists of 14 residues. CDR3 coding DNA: TGTGCCAGTAGTATAGGGCTGGCGGGCACTGAAGCTTTCTTT. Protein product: CASSIGLAGTEAFF.

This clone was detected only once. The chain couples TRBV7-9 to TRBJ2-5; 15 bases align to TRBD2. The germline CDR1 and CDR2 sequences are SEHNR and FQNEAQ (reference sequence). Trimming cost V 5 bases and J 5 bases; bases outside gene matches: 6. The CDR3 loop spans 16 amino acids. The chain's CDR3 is CASSLRTSGGAETQYF. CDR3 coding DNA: TGTGCCAGCAGCCTTCGGACTAGCGGGGGGGCGGAGACCCAGTACTTC.

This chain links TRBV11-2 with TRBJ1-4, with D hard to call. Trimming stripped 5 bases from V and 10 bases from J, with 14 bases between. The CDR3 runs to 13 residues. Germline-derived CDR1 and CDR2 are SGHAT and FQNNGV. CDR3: CASSADLVGKLFF. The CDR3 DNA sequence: TGTGCCAGCAGCGCCGACCTCGTGGGAAAACTGTTTTTT.